This T cell receptor beta chain is from a study of blood T cell repertoires in COVID-19. Remarks on this clone: Compared with germline, one end of the junction differs, possibly owing to a read error.

Germline assignment: CDR1 MDHEN and CDR2 SYDVKM. CDR3 size: 11 residues. The data were produced by immunoSEQ multiplex PCR, yet TCRdb's version contains in-frame clones alone and is incomplete. The table records about 220,000 clones, around 83% of them present only once. The clonotype was recovered from a woman of 80 years or more with COVID-19, enrolled during active disease. This chain links TRBV28 with TRBJ2-7, with 10 bases matching TRBD2. The sequenced sample consisted of peripheral blood. The CDR3 protein is CATRTSGTLFF. In DNA, the CDR3 is TGTGCCACGAGAACTAGCGGGACCCTCTTCTTC.